These T cell receptor beta chains were read from a single sample in a study of T cell repertoires in cytomegalovirus infection. MiXCR, applied by TCRdb to the reads, yields one record per CDR3 protein. The sample carries some 300,000 distinct CDR3 sequences, 15% to 20% recorded once. The source material was PBMCs. The receptors derive from a human donor in good health (CMV status not recorded). Some clones in this sample may be carry-over from other donors' samples. The CDR3 runs from the conserved cysteine through the conserved F or W. Each record gives: J gene, clone size, D gene, V gene, CDR3 DNA, CDR3 protein. A D gene is named only where the DNA matches it firmly. Not every row has a clone size; where given, it reads once, few, many or a size class.

J gene: TRBJ1-5; clone size: many; D gene: .; V gene: TRBV7-2; CDR3 DNA: TGTGCCAGCAGCTCGGGATCATTAATATTTCAGCCCCAGCATTTT; CDR3 protein: CASSSGSLIFQPQHF
J gene: TRBJ2-3; clone size: many; D gene: .; V gene: TRBV7-8; CDR3 DNA: TGTGCCAGCAGCTCCGGGCCGGGCAGGACTAGCACAGATACGCAGTATTTT; CDR3 protein: CASSSGPGRTSTDTQYF
J gene: TRBJ2-1; clone size: many; D gene: TRBD2; V gene: TRBV12-3/TRBV12-4; CDR3 DNA: TGTGCCAGCAGAAAACTCAACGGGGGGTACAATGAGCAGTTCTTC; CDR3 protein: CASRKLNGGYNEQFF
J gene: TRBJ2-3; clone size: many; D gene: TRBD2; V gene: TRBV2; CDR3 DNA: TGTGCCAGCAAACCGGGACTAGGTCGGGGAGATACGCAGTATTTT; CDR3 protein: CASKPGLGRGDTQYF
J gene: TRBJ2-1; clone size: many; D gene: TRBD2; V gene: TRBV12-3/TRBV12-4; CDR3 DNA: TGTGCCAGCAGTTTGGGACTAGTTGGCAATGAGCAGTTCTTC; CDR3 protein: CASSLGLVGNEQFF
J gene: TRBJ2-7; clone size: many; D gene: .; V gene: TRBV28; CDR3 DNA: TGTGCCAGCAGAAGTATAACCAGGGGGGGGACGGAGCAGTACTTC; CDR3 protein: CASRSITRGGTEQYF
J gene: TRBJ1-2; clone size: .; D gene: .; V gene: TRBV2; CDR3 DNA: TGTGCCAGCAGTGAATTGGGATATGGCTACACCTTC; CDR3 protein: CASSELGYGYTF
J gene: TRBJ2-5; clone size: .; D gene: .; V gene: TRBV4-1; CDR3 DNA: TGCGCCAGCAGCCAAGTTCCCACAGACCAAGAGACCCAGTACTTC; CDR3 protein: CASSQVPTDQETQYF
J gene: TRBJ1-2; clone size: few; D gene: .; V gene: TRBV24-1; CDR3 DNA: TGTGCCACCAGTGATGGGGGATTTGACTATGGCTACACCTTC; CDR3 protein: CATSDGGFDYGYTF
J gene: TRBJ2-1; clone size: few; D gene: TRBD2; V gene: TRBV20-1; CDR3 DNA: TGCAGTGCTAGAGACTTGGGACTACGGTACAATGAGCAGTTCTTC; CDR3 protein: CSARDLGLRYNEQFF
J gene: TRBJ2-1; clone size: few; D gene: .; V gene: TRBV28; CDR3 DNA: TGTGCCAGCAGTCAGCCGGCGCGGGGTAATGAGCAGTTCTTC; CDR3 protein: CASSQPARGNEQFF
J gene: TRBJ1-1; clone size: many; D gene: .; V gene: TRBV7-7; CDR3 DNA: TGTGCTAGCAGCTTGGTGTGGGGAGGGGACACTGAAGCTTTCTTT; CDR3 protein: CASSLVWGGDTEAFF
J gene: TRBJ1-5; clone size: .; D gene: .; V gene: TRBV20-1; CDR3 DNA: TGCAGTGCTACCGTCGGGGGAAGCAATCAGCCCCAGCATTTT; CDR3 protein: CSATVGGSNQPQHF
J gene: TRBJ1-1; clone size: few; D gene: .; V gene: TRBV5-1; CDR3 DNA: TGCGCCAGCAGCTTAGTTTCGACAGGCCCGGACGCTGAAGCTTTCTTT; CDR3 protein: CASSLVSTGPDAEAFF
J gene: TRBJ2-2; clone size: few; D gene: .; V gene: TRBV5-1; CDR3 DNA: TGCGCCAGCAGCCCCCAGAGGAACACCGGGGAGCTGTTTTTT; CDR3 protein: CASSPQRNTGELFF
J gene: TRBJ2-5; clone size: many; D gene: .; V gene: TRBV7-2; CDR3 DNA: TGTGCCAGCAGCCCGCGGACAGCAACACAAGAGACCCAGTACTTC; CDR3 protein: CASSPRTATQETQYF
J gene: TRBJ2-1; clone size: .; D gene: .; V gene: TRBV5-1; CDR3 DNA: TGCGCCAGCAGCTTGGGTAGTTTCGGGTGGGCCTCCCTCGGGGAGCAGTTCTTC; CDR3 protein: CASSLGSFGWASLGEQFF
J gene: TRBJ2-3; clone size: many; D gene: TRBD2; V gene: TRBV7-2; CDR3 DNA: TGTGCCAGCAGCTTAGCGGGGCGGGGGGGCAAAAATACGCAGTATTTT; CDR3 protein: CASSLAGRGGKNTQYF
J gene: TRBJ1-5; clone size: few; D gene: TRBD1; V gene: TRBV20-1; CDR3 DNA: TGCAGTGCTAGAGATCGCGGGGACAGGGGAGGCAATCAGCCCCAGCATTTT; CDR3 protein: CSARDRGDRGGNQPQHF
J gene: TRBJ1-2; clone size: few; D gene: .; V gene: TRBV19; CDR3 DNA: TGTGCCAGTAGTGCCCTTGCTGGGGGCTACACCTTC; CDR3 protein: CASSALAGGYTF
J gene: TRBJ1-1; clone size: many; D gene: .; V gene: TRBV7-9; CDR3 DNA: TGTGCCAGCAGCTTCACCGGGGTCCCTGAAGCTTTCTTT; CDR3 protein: CASSFTGVPEAFF
J gene: TRBJ2-7; clone size: few; D gene: TRBD1; V gene: TRBV28; CDR3 DNA: TGTGCCAGCAGTCCCCGGGAAGGGACAGGGGGCTTGCGAGAGCAGTACTTC; CDR3 protein: CASSPREGTGGLREQYF
J gene: TRBJ2-7; clone size: .; D gene: .; V gene: TRBV5-4; CDR3 DNA: TGTGCCAGCAGCTCCATTAAGTCTGAGCAGTACTTC; CDR3 protein: CASSSIKSEQYF
J gene: TRBJ2-6; clone size: many; D gene: .; V gene: TRBV12-3/TRBV12-4; CDR3 DNA: TGTGCCAGCAGTTCTTGGGGGGCCAACGTCCTGACTTTC; CDR3 protein: CASSSWGANVLTF
J gene: TRBJ2-3; clone size: .; D gene: TRBD1; V gene: TRBV7-9; CDR3 DNA: TGTGCCAGTCGACAGGGGGCTGGTGCAGATACGCAGTATTTT; CDR3 protein: CASRQGAGADTQYF
J gene: TRBJ2-7; clone size: .; D gene: .; V gene: TRBV3-1; CDR3 DNA: TGTGCCAGCAGCCAAGTCCTAGCTGGTTATGTCGAGCAGTACTTC; CDR3 protein: CASSQVLAGYVEQYF
J gene: TRBJ2-7; clone size: .; D gene: .; V gene: TRBV10-3; CDR3 DNA: TGTGCCGCTGGGGATTCCCACTTTCCCTACGAGCAGTACTTC; CDR3 protein: CAAGDSHFPYEQYF
J gene: TRBJ2-3; clone size: many; D gene: TRBD1; V gene: TRBV7-2; CDR3 DNA: TGTGCCAGCAGCTTAGCCTTCGGTACAGGGGGCACAGATACGCAGTATTTT; CDR3 protein: CASSLAFGTGGTDTQYF
J gene: TRBJ2-7; clone size: many; D gene: TRBD2; V gene: TRBV27; CDR3 DNA: TGTGCCAGCAGTTTAGACGGACTAGCGGGAATCTACGAGCAGTACTTC; CDR3 protein: CASSLDGLAGIYEQYF
J gene: TRBJ1-1; clone size: few; D gene: .; V gene: TRBV28; CDR3 DNA: TGTGCCAGCAGTTCTCCCCTTCCGAACACTGAAGCTTTCTTT; CDR3 protein: CASSSPLPNTEAFF
J gene: TRBJ1-2; clone size: few; D gene: .; V gene: TRBV6-2/TRBV6-3; CDR3 DNA: TGTGCCAGCAGTTACAGAGCGGCGAATGGCTACACCTTC; CDR3 protein: CASSYRAANGYTF
J gene: TRBJ2-1; clone size: many; D gene: TRBD1; V gene: TRBV11-2; CDR3 DNA: TGTGCCAGCAGGTCGATCCGGGACAGGACCTACAATGAGCAGTTCTTC; CDR3 protein: CASRSIRDRTYNEQFF
J gene: TRBJ2-3; clone size: few; D gene: TRBD1; V gene: TRBV5-1; CDR3 DNA: TGCGCCAGCAGCGAGTCGACAGGGCTAACAGATACGCAGTATTTT; CDR3 protein: CASSESTGLTDTQYF
J gene: TRBJ1-1; clone size: .; D gene: .; V gene: TRBV5-6; CDR3 DNA: TGTGCCAGCAGCTCCCCCATTCGCGAAGCTTTCTTT; CDR3 protein: CASSSPIREAFF
J gene: TRBJ1-4; clone size: .; D gene: TRBD1; V gene: TRBV7-2; CDR3 DNA: TGTGCCAGCAGCTTAGCTCCGGGACAGGATAATGAAAAACTGTTTTTT; CDR3 protein: CASSLAPGQDNEKLFF
J gene: TRBJ1-1; clone size: many; D gene: .; V gene: TRBV12-3/TRBV12-4; CDR3 DNA: TGTGCCAGCAGCTCGCCCGGTGGAACCACTGAAGCTTTCTTT; CDR3 protein: CASSSPGGTTEAFF
J gene: TRBJ2-4; clone size: .; D gene: TRBD1; V gene: TRBV12-3/TRBV12-4; CDR3 DNA: TGTGCCAGCAGTGCCCGGGACAGGGAAACCTCCCAGTACTTC; CDR3 protein: CASSARDRETSQYF
J gene: TRBJ2-3; clone size: many; D gene: .; V gene: TRBV7-3; CDR3 DNA: TGTGCCAGCAGCGACGGGGGAGGCACAGATACGCAGTATTTT; CDR3 protein: CASSDGGGTDTQYF
J gene: TRBJ2-7; clone size: .; D gene: .; V gene: TRBV20-1; CDR3 DNA: TGCAGTGCTCTGGGGGGAGTGGCGGACGAGCAGTACTTC; CDR3 protein: CSALGGVADEQYF
J gene: TRBJ2-7; clone size: .; D gene: .; V gene: TRBV11-2; CDR3 DNA: TGTGCCAGCAGCTTCTCCGGGACAACCACCTACGAGCAGTACTTC; CDR3 protein: CASSFSGTTTYEQYF
J gene: TRBJ2-1; clone size: .; D gene: .; V gene: TRBV2; CDR3 DNA: TGTGCCAGCAGTGAAGGTTCGGCAGAGAATGAGCAGTTCTTC; CDR3 protein: CASSEGSAENEQFF
J gene: TRBJ2-2; clone size: .; D gene: TRBD2; V gene: TRBV5-1; CDR3 DNA: TGCGCCAGCAGCTTATCGGGGGGTGCTTACACCGGGGAGCTGTTTTTT; CDR3 protein: CASSLSGGAYTGELFF
J gene: TRBJ2-5; clone size: .; D gene: .; V gene: TRBV7-7; CDR3 DNA: TGTGCTAGCAGCTTCAACAGGGCTGGGGAGACCCAGTACTTC; CDR3 protein: CASSFNRAGETQYF
J gene: TRBJ2-7; clone size: .; D gene: TRBD1; V gene: TRBV10-3; CDR3 DNA: TGTGCCATCAGTCAACCAGGACAGGGGACCTACGAGCAGTACTTC; CDR3 protein: CAISQPGQGTYEQYF
J gene: TRBJ1-1; clone size: few; D gene: .; V gene: TRBV6-5; CDR3 DNA: TGTGCCAGCAGTTACCCCCAGGGAGAGGCTTTCTTT; CDR3 protein: CASSYPQGEAFF
J gene: TRBJ2-3; clone size: .; D gene: .; V gene: TRBV6-6; CDR3 DNA: TGTGCCAGCAGTTACTCGCAGGCTAGCGCAGATACGCAGTATTTT; CDR3 protein: CASSYSQASADTQYF
J gene: TRBJ1-1; clone size: many; D gene: .; V gene: TRBV5-8; CDR3 DNA: TGTGCCCGCGGGCGGCTGCAGAACACTGAAGCTTTCTTT; CDR3 protein: CARGRLQNTEAFF
J gene: TRBJ1-2; clone size: .; D gene: TRBD1; V gene: TRBV6-1; CDR3 DNA: TGTGCCAGCAGAAAGGCCGGGACAGGGGAAGGCTACACCTTC; CDR3 protein: CASRKAGTGEGYTF
J gene: TRBJ2-4; clone size: many; D gene: .; V gene: TRBV27; CDR3 DNA: TGTGCCAGCAGGCAGTGGGCAGGGAGTGACATTCAGTACTTC; CDR3 protein: CASRQWAGSDIQYF
J gene: TRBJ1-2; clone size: .; D gene: .; V gene: TRBV20-1; CDR3 DNA: TGCAGTGCTTCTCCCGGGACATCGTACTACGGCCACTTC; CDR3 protein: CSASPGTSYYGHF
J gene: TRBJ2-6; clone size: few; D gene: .; V gene: TRBV29-1; CDR3 DNA: TGCAGCGTTGACCAGGGTGGGGCCAACGTCCTGACTTTC; CDR3 protein: CSVDQGGANVLTF
J gene: TRBJ1-4; clone size: .; D gene: TRBD1; V gene: TRBV12-3/TRBV12-4; CDR3 DNA: TGTGCCAGCAGCCCAGGACAGGGAGTAGGAACTAATGAAAAACTGTTTTTT; CDR3 protein: CASSPGQGVGTNEKLFF
J gene: TRBJ2-1; clone size: few; D gene: .; V gene: TRBV6-6; CDR3 DNA: TGTGCCAGCAGTTATTTGAGACAGCCCTACAATGAGCAGTTCTTC; CDR3 protein: CASSYLRQPYNEQFF